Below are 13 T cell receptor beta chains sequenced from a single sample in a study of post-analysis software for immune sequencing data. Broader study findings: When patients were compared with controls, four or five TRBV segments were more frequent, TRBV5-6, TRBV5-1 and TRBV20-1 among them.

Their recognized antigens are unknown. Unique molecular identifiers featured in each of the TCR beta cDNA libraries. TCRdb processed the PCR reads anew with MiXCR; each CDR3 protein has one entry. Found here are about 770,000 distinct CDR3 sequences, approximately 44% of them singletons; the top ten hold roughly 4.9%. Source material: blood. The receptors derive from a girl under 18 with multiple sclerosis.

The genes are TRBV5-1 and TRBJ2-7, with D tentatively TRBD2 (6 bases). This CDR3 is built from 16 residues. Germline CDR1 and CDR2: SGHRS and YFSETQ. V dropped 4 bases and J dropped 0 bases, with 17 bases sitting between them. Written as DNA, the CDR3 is TGCGCCAGCAGCCCCCGGGAGCGAACCTCCTCCTACGAGCAGTACTTC. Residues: CASSPRERTSSYEQYF.

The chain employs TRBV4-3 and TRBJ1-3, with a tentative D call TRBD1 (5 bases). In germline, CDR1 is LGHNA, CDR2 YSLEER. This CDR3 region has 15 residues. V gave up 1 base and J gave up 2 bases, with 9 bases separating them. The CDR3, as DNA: TGCGCCAGCAGCCAAGTCGAAGGGGCTGGAAACACCATATATTTT. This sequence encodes CASSQVEGAGNTIYF.

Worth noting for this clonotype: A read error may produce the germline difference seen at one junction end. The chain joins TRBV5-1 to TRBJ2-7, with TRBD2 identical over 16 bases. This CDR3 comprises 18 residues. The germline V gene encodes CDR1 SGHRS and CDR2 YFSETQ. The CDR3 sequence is CASSGGTSGRAASVERYF. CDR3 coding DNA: TGCGCCAGCAGCGGAGGGACTAGCGGGAGGGCCGCTTCGGTCGAGCGGTACTTC.

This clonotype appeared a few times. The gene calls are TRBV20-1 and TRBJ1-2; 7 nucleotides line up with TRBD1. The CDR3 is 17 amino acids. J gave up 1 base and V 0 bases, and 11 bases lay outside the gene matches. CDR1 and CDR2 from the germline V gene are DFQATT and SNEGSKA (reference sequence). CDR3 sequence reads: CSARDPSQGGGNYGYTF. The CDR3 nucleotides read TGCAGTGCTAGAGATCCGTCCCAGGGGGGAGGTAACTATGGCTACACCTTC.

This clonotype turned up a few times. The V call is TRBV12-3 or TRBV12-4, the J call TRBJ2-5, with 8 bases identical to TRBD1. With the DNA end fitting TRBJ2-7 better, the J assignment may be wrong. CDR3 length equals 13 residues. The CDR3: CASSHADRAEQYF. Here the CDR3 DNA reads TGTGCCAGCAGCCACGCGGACAGGGCCGAGCAGTACTTC.

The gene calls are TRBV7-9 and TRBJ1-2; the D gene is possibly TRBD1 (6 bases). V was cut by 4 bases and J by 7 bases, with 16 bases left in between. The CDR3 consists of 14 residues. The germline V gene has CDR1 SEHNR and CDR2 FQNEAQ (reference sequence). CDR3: CASSSQGSFGGYTF. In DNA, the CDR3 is TGTGCCAGCAGCTCTCAGGGGAGCTTCGGTGGCTACACCTTC.

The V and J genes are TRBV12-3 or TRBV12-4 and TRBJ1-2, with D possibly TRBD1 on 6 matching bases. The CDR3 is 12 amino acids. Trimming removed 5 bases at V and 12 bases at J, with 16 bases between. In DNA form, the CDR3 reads TGTGCCAGCAGTCGCCGGGGGCCGGGCCACACCTTC. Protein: CASSRRGPGHTF.

The CDR3 DNA is TGTGCCAGCAGTTGGACGCTGGGCAATCAGCCCCAGCATTTT. It translates to CASSWTLGNQPQHF. This chain links TRBV28 with TRBJ1-5; no definite D call. Trimming shortened V by 4 bases and J by 2 bases, and 9 bases separated the two germline ends. CDR3 length: 14 residues. CDR1 and CDR2 (germline): MDHEN, SYDVKM.

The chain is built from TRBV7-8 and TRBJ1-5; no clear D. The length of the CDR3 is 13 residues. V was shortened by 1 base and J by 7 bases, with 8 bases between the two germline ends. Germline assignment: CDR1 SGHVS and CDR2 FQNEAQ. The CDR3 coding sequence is TGTGCCAGCAGCTTAGAGGGTGGACAGCCCCAGCATTTT. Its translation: CASSLEGGQPQHF.

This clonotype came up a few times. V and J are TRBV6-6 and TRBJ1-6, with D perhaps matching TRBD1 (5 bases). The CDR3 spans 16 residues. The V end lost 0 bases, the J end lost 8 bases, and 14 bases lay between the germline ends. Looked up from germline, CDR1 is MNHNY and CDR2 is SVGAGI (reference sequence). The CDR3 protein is CASSYSQGEGHSPLHF. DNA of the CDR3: TGTGCCAGCAGTTACTCGCAAGGGGAGGGACATTCACCCCTCCACTTT.

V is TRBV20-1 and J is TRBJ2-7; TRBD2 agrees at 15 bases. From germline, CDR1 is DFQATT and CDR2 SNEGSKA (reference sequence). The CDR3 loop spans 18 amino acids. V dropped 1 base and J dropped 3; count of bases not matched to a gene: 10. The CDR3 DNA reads TGCAGTGCTAGAGCCCCAGGGACTAGCGGGAGGCCCATCTACGAGCAGTACTTC. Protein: CSARAPGTSGRPIYEQYF.

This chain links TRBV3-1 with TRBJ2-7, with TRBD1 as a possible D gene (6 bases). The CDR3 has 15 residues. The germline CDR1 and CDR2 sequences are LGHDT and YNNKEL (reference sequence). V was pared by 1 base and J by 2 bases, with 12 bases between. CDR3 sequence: CASSQAGVLTYEQYF. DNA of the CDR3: TGTGCCAGCAGCCAAGCAGGGGTGTTGACCTACGAGCAGTACTTC.

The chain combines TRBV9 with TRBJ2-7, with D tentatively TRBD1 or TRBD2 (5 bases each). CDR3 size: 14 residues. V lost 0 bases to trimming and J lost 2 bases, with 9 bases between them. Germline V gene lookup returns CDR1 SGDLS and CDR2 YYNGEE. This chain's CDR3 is CASSVGGTPYEQYF. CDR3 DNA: TGTGCCAGCAGCGTAGGAGGGACCCCCTACGAGCAGTACTTC.